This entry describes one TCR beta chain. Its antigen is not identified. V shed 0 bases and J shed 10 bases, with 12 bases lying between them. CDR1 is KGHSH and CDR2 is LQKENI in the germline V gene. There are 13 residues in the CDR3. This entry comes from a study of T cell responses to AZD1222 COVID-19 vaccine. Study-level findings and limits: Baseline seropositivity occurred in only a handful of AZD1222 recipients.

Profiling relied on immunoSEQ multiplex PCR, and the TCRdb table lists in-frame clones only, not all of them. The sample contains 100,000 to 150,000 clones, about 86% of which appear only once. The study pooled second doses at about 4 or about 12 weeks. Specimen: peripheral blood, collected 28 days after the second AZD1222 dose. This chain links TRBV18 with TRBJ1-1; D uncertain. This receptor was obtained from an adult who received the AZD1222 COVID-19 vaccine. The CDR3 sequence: CASSPPTPKGAFF. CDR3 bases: TGTGCCAGCTCACCACCGACCCCAAAGGGAGCTTTCTTT.